This T cell receptor (beta chain) was retrieved from a study of cytomegalovirus exposure and HLA in healthy donors. Study overall: From about 170 million T cells, an earlier analysis saw 100 million to 140 million unique TCR beta sequences. Whole-study findings and limits: Immune exposure was documented only through CMV serostatus. A few V segments could not be told apart, such as TRBV6-2 and TRBV6-3, and were left out.

Trimming took 4 bases from V and 7 from J; bases not matched to a gene: 6. CDR1 LGHNA and CDR2 YSLEER come from the germline V gene. The CDR3 consists of 15 residues. The PCR had 60 Vbeta and 13 Jbeta primers. Repertoires were generated with immunoSEQ multiplex PCR, while TCRdb's copy carries only in-frame clones and drops some. The data show about 180,000 clones, approximately 80% seen once. A note on this clone: The antigen is unknown.

The receptor comes from a woman aged 18-29 years in good health and CMV-seropositive. Material: PBMCs. This chain connects TRBV4-3 to TRBJ1-4, with 10 bases fitting TRBD1. The CDR3 reads CASSPGQGVGEKLFF. The CDR3 nucleotides are TGCGCCAGCAGCCCAGGACAGGGGGTCGGTGAAAAACTGTTTTTT.